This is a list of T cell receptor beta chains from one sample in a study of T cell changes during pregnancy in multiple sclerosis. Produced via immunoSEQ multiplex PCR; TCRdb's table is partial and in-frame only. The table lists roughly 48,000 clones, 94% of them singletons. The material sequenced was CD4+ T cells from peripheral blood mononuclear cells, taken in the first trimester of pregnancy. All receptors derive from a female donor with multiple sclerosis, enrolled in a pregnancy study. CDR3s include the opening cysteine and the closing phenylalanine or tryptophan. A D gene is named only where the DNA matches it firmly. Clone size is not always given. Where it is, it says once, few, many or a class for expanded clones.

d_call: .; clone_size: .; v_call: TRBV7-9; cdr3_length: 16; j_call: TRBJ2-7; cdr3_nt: TGTGCCAGCAGCTTAAAGGGGCGGGACGAAACCTACGAGCAGTACTTC; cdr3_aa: CASSLKGRDETYEQYF
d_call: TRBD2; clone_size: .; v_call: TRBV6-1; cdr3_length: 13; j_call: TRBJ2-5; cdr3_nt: TGTGCCAGCGGGCGGGGGGTACAAGAGACCCAGTACTTC; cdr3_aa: CASGRGVQETQYF
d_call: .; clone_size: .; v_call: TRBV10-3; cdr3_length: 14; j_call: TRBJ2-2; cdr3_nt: TGTGCCATCCGGCCGGGGGTGAACACCGGGGAGCTGTTTTTT; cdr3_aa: CAIRPGVNTGELFF
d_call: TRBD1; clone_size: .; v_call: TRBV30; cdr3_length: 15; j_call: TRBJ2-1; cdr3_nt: TGTGCCTGGGAGGGGGACAGGTTTCGCTACAATGAGCAGTTCTTC; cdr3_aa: CAWEGDRFRYNEQFF
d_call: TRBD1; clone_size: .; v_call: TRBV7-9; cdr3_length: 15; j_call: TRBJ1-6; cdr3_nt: TGTGCCAGCAGCTCTCCGGGACAGGGAAATTCACCCCTCCACTTT; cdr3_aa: CASSSPGQGNSPLHF
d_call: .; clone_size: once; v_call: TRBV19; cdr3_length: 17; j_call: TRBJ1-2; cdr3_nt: TGTGCCAGTAGTATAAGTGGTGGTGCAGGAGGACTCTATGGCTACACCTTC; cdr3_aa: CASSISGGAGGLYGYTF
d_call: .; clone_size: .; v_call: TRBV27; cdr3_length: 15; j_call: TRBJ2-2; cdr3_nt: TGTGCCAGCAGCCGTTCGCCCCGGGGGACCGGGGAGCTGTTTTTT; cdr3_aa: CASSRSPRGTGELFF
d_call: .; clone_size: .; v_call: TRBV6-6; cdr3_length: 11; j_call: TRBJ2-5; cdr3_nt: TGTGCCAGCAGCCCTAAAGAGACCCAGTACTTC; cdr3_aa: CASSPKETQYF
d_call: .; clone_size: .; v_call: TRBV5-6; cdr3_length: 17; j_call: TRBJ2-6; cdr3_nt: TGTGCCAGCAGCATGGGTATGGGGGGCTCTGGGGCCAACGTCCTGACTTTC; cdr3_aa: CASSMGMGGSGANVLTF
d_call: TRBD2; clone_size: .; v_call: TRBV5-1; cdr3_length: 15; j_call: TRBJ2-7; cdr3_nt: TGCGCCAGCAGCTCCGGACTAGCTGGAACCTACGAGCAGTACTTC; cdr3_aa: CASSSGLAGTYEQYF
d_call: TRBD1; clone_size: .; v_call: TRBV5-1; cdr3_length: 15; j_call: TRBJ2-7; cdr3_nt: TGCGCCAGCAGCTTGGAACGGACAGGGACGGGCGAGCAGTACTTC; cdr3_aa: CASSLERTGTGEQYF
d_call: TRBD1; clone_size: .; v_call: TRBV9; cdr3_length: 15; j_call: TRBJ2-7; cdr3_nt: TGTGCCAGCAGCCGACAGGGTTCGAGCTCCTACGAGCAGTACTTC; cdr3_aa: CASSRQGSSSYEQYF
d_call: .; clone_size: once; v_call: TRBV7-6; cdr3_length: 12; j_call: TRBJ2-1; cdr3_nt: TGTGCCAGCAGCTTAAATTCAGTTGAGCAGTTCTTC; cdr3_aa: CASSLNSVEQFF